Described below is a single T cell receptor beta chain sequence and its context. These data originate in a study of blood T cell repertoires in COVID-19. Assay used: immunoSEQ multiplex PCR; TCRdb lists only in-frame clones, some missing. Among under 250,000 clones listed, more than 85% were seen once. The CDR3 is 14 residues long. The junction had 7 bases not matched to a gene; V was cut back by 4 bases and J by 4 bases. The germline gives CDR1 SGHRS, CDR2 YFSETQ. The sequence was obtained from a woman aged 70-85 years with active or convalescent COVID-19. V is TRBV5-1 and J is TRBJ1-2, with 7 bases matching TRBD1. Input material: peripheral blood. CDR3 nucleotides: TGCGCCAGCAGCATTACAGGGGATATCTATGGCTACACCTTC. It encodes CASSITGDIYGYTF.